This passage covers 22 T cell receptor beta chains from one sample sequenced in a study of blood T cell repertoires in COVID-19. Data came from immunoSEQ multiplex PCR; TCRdb stores just in-frame clones and leaves some out. The sample comprises fewer than 130,000 clones, roughly 81% of which are singletons, and less than 2.5% rests with the top ten. Sequencing was performed on peripheral blood. All receptors derive from a human donor in a cohort sampled during active COVID-19.

The chain combines TRBV18 with TRBJ2-7; 10 bases match TRBD2. The V segment lost 0 bases and the J segment 2 bases; nucleotides outside the gene matches: 7. The CDR3 consists of 17 residues. CDR1 and CDR2 (germline): KGHSH, LQKENI. Written as DNA, the CDR3 is TGTGCCAGCTCACCACCGTTAGCGGGGGGTTTTACCTACGAGCAGTACTTC. Protein product: CASSPPLAGGFTYEQYF.

The V call is TRBV5-1, the J call TRBJ2-3; D is uncertain. Germline CDR1 is SGHRS and CDR2 is YFSETQ. The CDR3 contains 13 residues. Trimming took off 5 bases at V and 1 base at J, with 8 bases between the two ends. The CDR3 DNA sequence: TGCGCCAGCAGGTTAGAGGGCACAGATACGCAGTATTTT. Amino acids: CASRLEGTDTQYF.

The CDR3 region has the DNA TGTGCCACCAGCAGACAGGTGAACACTGAAGCTTTCTTT. Translation: CATSRQVNTEAFF. The chain links TRBV15 to TRBJ1-1, with D hard to call. The CDR3 has 13 residues. Germline CDR1 LNHNV, CDR2 YYDKDF (reference sequence). The ends were cut back, 2 bases at V and 0 bases at J, with 4 bases in the middle.

The genes are TRBV6-2 or TRBV6-3 and TRBJ1-2; D call uncertain. V dropped 5 bases and J dropped 1 base, with 8 bases sitting between them. The CDR3 runs 13 residues. The germline V gene has CDR1 MNHEY and CDR2 SVGEGT. CDR3 in DNA: TGTGCCAGCAGTCCCCGGGATAACTATGGCTACACCTTC. Translating it yields CASSPRDNYGYTF.

This chain uses TRBV11-1 with TRBJ2-6; 8 nucleotides align to TRBD1. Germline trimming cut 10 bases from V and 1 base from J; bases unmatched to any gene: 6. This CDR3 has 15 residues. In germline, CDR1 is SGHAT, CDR2 FQDESV (reference sequence). CDR3 bases: TGTGCCACCGGACAGGGAAGATCTGGGGCCAACGTCCTGACTTTC. This sequence encodes CATGQGRSGANVLTF.

This chain uses TRBV5-6 with TRBJ1-1, with D perhaps matching TRBD1 (6 bases). V was trimmed by 0 bases and J by 9 bases, leaving 15 bases between them. Germline V lookup: CDR1 SGHDT, CDR2 YYEEEE. The CDR3 sequence is 14 residues long. The CDR3 nucleotides are TGTGCCAGCAGCTTGGACCGGGACACCCTCAAAGCTTTCTTT. As protein: CASSLDRDTLKAFF.

This rearrangement joins TRBV18 to TRBJ2-5, with a weak D call TRBD1 (5 bases). The CDR3 length is 13 residues. The germline gives CDR1 KGHSH, CDR2 LQKENI. V was pared by 3 bases and J by 4 bases, with 9 bases between. The CDR3 bases are TGTGCCAGCTCACCGCCAGGGCTAGAGACCCAGTACTTC. It encodes CASSPPGLETQYF.

A single count supports this clone. CDR3 region: CATSRGEGGVYGYTF. CDR3 in DNA: TGTGCCACCAGCAGGGGGGAGGGGGGCGTCTATGGCTACACCTTC. V usage is TRBV15 and J usage is TRBJ1-2; TRBD1 might be the D (6 bases). The germline V gene encodes CDR1 LNHNV and CDR2 YYDKDF (reference sequence). The CDR3 is 15 residues long. V gave up 3 bases and J gave up 4 bases, with 15 bases separating them.

This chain uses TRBV5-1 with TRBJ2-7, with 9 nucleotides matching TRBD1. Germline V lookup: CDR1 SGHRS, CDR2 YFSETQ. Trimming at V came to 4 bases and at J to 1 base, leaving 9 bases not matched to a gene. The CDR3 runs to 16 residues. CDR3 DNA sequence: TGCGCCAGCAGCCCTGTACCCGGGACAGGGTCCTACGAGCAGTACTTC. Protein: CASSPVPGTGSYEQYF.

This chain links TRBV28 with TRBJ2-3; TRBD2 agrees at 14 bases. Losses at the gene ends were 0 bases for V and 5 bases for J; bases not matched to a gene: 7. The germline V gene encodes CDR1 MDHEN and CDR2 SYDVKM. This CDR3 is built from 18 residues. Here the CDR3 reads CASSLWARTSGRRDTQYF. CDR3 coding DNA: TGTGCCAGCAGTTTATGGGCTCGGACTAGCGGGAGGAGAGATACGCAGTATTTT.

The J gene is TRBJ2-3, the V gene TRBV6-2 or TRBV6-3, with D possibly being TRBD1 (5 bases). Germline lookup yields CDR1 MNHEY and CDR2 SVGEGT. The germline V and J ends were trimmed by 2 bases and 5 bases, with 11 bases remaining between them. The CDR3 is 14 amino acids. DNA for the CDR3: TGTGCCAGCAGTTACCAGGGCCACCTAGATACGCAGTATTTT. Its translation: CASSYQGHLDTQYF.

V gene TRBV5-1 combines with J gene TRBJ2-2, with D hard to call. Trimming stripped 4 bases from V and 5 bases from J, with 15 bases between. The CDR3 totals 15 residues. Per the germline V gene, CDR1 is SGHRS and CDR2 is YFSETQ. The DNA for the CDR3 is TGCGCCAGCAGCGGAACGGGTTTTGGAACCGGGGAGCTGTTTTTT. Translating it yields CASSGTGFGTGELFF.

A few counts support this clone. The chain is built from TRBV10-3 and TRBJ1-6, with 7 nucleotides matching TRBD1. Germline trimming cut 0 bases from V and 7 bases from J; bases unmatched to any gene: 3. CDR3 length equals 15 residues. Per germline, CDR1 ENHRY and CDR2 SYGVKD. CDR3 in amino acids: CAISESGTVNSPLHF. The CDR3 bases are TGTGCCATCAGTGAGTCTGGGACAGTAAATTCACCCCTCCACTTT.

The chain couples TRBV10-3 to TRBJ2-7, with 10 bases aligning to TRBD2. The length of the CDR3 is 15 residues. The junction had 9 bases not matched to a gene; V was cut back by 7 bases and J by 3 bases. The germline gives CDR1 ENHRY, CDR2 SYGVKD. The CDR3 region has the DNA TGTGCCATCAAGCCTAGCGGGGGCTCCGTCTACGAGCAGTACTTC. It encodes CAIKPSGGSVYEQYF.

The V and J genes are TRBV2 and TRBJ1-4, with D unresolved. CDR1 is SNHLY and CDR2 is FYNNEI in the germline V gene. The CDR3 runs 18 residues. V was shortened by 1 base and J by 0 bases, with 15 bases between the two germline ends. The chain's CDR3 is CASSEDSQTISTNEKLFF. The DNA for the CDR3 is TGTGCCAGCAGTGAAGATTCGCAGACTATTTCAACTAATGAAAAACTGTTTTTT.

This sequence joins TRBV6-6 and TRBJ2-7, with 8 bases fitting TRBD2. Unmatched junction bases numbered 10, after V lost 5 bases and J lost 7 bases. The CDR3 has 14 residues. Germline V lookup: CDR1 MNHNY, CDR2 SVGAGI (reference sequence). CDR3 DNA sequence: TGTGCCAGCAGTCAGCCAGCGGGAGACGATGAGCAGTACTTC. Amino acid sequence: CASSQPAGDDEQYF.

As for this clone: One end of the junction is discordant with germline, which a read error may explain. The genes are TRBV12-3 or TRBV12-4 and TRBJ1-2; the D gene is possibly TRBD1 (5 bases). The CDR3 consists of 12 residues. The CDR3 loop is CASSDSSQRNSF. CDR3 nucleotide sequence: TGTGCCAGCAGTGACAGCTCCCAACGAAACTCCTTC.

The gene calls are TRBV21-1 and TRBJ2-2; the D call in the table, TRBD2, was not verified against the DNA. TRBV21-1 is labeled a pseudogene. CDR3 size: 17 residues. CDR3 sequence reads: CASSKAMEEKETGELFF. The CDR3 nucleotides read TGTGCCAGCAGCAAAGCTATGGAGGAAAAAGAAACCGGGGAGCTGTTTTTT.

This rearrangement joins TRBV24-1 to TRBJ2-7, with a possible D match to TRBD1 (5 bases). Germline V gene sequence: CDR1 KGHDR, CDR2 SFDVKD. The ends were cut back, 3 bases at V and 1 base at J, with 6 bases in the middle. CDR3 size: 13 residues. The CDR3 region is CATSDTGSYEQYF. Here the CDR3 DNA reads TGTGCCACCAGTGATACAGGATCCTACGAGCAGTACTTC.

This rearrangement joins TRBV6-2 or TRBV6-3 to TRBJ1-2, with D unresolved. The CDR3 totals 12 residues. Germline V gives CDR1 MNHEY, CDR2 SVGEGT. V lost 4 bases and J lost 4, with 7 bases in between. CDR3 in amino acids: CASSSDSYGYTF. The CDR3, as DNA: TGTGCCAGCAGTTCAGACTCCTATGGCTACACCTTC.

The chain couples TRBV3-1 (or the pseudogene TRBV3-2) to TRBJ1-1; 7 nucleotides match TRBD1. The CDR3 loop spans 14 amino acids. V trimming: 1 base; J trimming: 4 bases; junction bases outside the gene matches: 3. Germline V CDR1 and CDR2: LGHDT, YNNKEL (reference sequence). The CDR3 sequence: CASSQGQGFTEAFF. The CDR3 DNA sequence: TGTGCCAGCAGCCAAGGACAGGGATTCACTGAAGCTTTCTTT.

The chain joins TRBV9 to TRBJ1-4; the D gene is possibly TRBD1 (6 bases). Between the trimmed V and J ends, which lost 4 bases and 3 bases, there was a span of 10 bases. The CDR3 totals 14 residues. The V gene's germline CDR1 is SGDLS and CDR2 YYNGEE. For the CDR3, the DNA is TGTGCCAGCAGCTTACAGGGAGCTAATGAAAAACTGTTTTTT. Amino acids: CASSLQGANEKLFF.